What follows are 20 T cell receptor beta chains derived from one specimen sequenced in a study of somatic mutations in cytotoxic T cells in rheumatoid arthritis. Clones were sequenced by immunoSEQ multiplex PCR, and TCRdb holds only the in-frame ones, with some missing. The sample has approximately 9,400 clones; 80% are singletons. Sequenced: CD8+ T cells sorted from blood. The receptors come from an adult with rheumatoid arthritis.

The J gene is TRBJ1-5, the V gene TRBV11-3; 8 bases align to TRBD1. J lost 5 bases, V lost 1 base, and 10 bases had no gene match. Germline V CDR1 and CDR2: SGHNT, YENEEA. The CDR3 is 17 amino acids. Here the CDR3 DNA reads TGTGCCAGCAGCTTAGTACTACAGGGGGGTAGTCATCAGCCCCAGCATTTT. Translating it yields CASSLVLQGGSHQPQHF.

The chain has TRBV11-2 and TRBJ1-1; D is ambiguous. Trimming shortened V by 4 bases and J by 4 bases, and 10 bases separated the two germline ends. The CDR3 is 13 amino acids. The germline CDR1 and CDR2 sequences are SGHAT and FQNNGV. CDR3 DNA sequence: TGTGCCAGCAGCTCCCACCAAACCACTGAAGCTTTCTTT. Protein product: CASSSHQTTEAFF.

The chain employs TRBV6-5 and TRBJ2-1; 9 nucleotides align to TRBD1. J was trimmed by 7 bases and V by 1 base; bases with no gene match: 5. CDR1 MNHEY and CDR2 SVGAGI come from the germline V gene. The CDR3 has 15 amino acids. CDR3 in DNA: TGTGCCAGCAGTTACTTACAGGGGGCTTTTAATGAGCAGTTCTTC. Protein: CASSYLQGAFNEQFF.

CDR3 protein: CASSLFEYEQYF. The CDR3 coding sequence is TGTGCCAGCAGTTTATTCGAATACGAGCAGTACTTC. V gene TRBV27 combines with J gene TRBJ2-7, with D hard to call. Germline assignment: CDR1 MNHEY and CDR2 SMNVEV (reference sequence). The CDR3 extends over 12 amino acids. V was cut by 1 base and J by 4 bases, with 5 bases left in between.

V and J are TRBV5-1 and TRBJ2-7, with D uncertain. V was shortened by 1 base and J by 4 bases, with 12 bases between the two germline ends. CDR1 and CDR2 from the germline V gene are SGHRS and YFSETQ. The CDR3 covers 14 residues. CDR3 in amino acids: CASSLSVGHYEQYF. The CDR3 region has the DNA TGCGCCAGCAGCTTGAGTGTGGGTCATTACGAGCAGTACTTC. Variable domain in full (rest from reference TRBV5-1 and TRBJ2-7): KAGVTQTPRYLIKTRGQQVTLSCSPISGHRSVSWYQQTPGQGLQFLFEYFSETQRNKGNFPGRFSGRQFSNSRSEMNVSTLELGDSALYLCASSLSVGHYEQYFGPGTRLTVT.

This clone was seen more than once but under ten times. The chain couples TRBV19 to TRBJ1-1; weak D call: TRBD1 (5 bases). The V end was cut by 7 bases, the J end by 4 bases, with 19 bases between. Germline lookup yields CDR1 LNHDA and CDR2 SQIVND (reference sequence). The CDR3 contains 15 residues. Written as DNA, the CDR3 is TGTGCCAGTATCTCATCTCGGGGCCACTCCACTGAAGCTTTCTTT. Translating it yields CASISSRGHSTEAFF. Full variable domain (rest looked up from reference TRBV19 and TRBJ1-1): DGGITQSPKYLFRKEGQNVTLSCEQNLNHDAMYWYRQDPGQGLRLIYYSQIVNDFQKGDIAEGYSVSREKKESFPLTVTSAQKNPTAFYLCASISSRGHSTEAFFGQGTRLTVV.

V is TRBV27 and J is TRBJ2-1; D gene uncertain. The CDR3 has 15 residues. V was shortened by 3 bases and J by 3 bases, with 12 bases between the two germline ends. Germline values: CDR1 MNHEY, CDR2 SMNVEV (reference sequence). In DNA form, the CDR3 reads TGTGCCAGCAGTTTTGCGGTGGGGTTCTACAATGAGCAGTTCTTC. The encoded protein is CASSFAVGFYNEQFF.

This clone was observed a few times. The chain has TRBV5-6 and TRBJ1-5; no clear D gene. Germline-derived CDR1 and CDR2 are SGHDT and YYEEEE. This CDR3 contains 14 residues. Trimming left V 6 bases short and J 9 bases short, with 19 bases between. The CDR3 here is CASNREGTSWPQHF. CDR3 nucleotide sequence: TGTGCCAGCAACCGGGAGGGAACCTCGTGGCCCCAGCATTTT.

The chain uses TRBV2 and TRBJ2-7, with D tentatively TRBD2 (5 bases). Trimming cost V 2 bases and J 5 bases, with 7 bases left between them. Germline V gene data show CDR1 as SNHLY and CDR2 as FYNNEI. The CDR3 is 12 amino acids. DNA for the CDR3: TGTGCCAGCAGTGAATGGAGGAACGAGCAGTACTTC. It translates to CASSEWRNEQYF.

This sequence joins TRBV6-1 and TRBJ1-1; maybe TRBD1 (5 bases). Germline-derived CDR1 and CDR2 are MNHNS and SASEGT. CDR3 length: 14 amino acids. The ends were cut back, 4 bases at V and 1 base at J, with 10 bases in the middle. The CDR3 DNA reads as TGTGCCAGCAGTGTCCTCCAGGGGAACACTGAAGCTTTCTTT. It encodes CASSVLQGNTEAFF.

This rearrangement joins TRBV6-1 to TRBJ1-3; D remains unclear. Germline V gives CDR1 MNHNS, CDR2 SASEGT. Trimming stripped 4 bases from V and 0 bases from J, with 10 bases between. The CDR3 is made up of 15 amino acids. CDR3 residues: CASSAEQSSGNTIYF. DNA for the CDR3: TGTGCCAGCAGTGCAGAGCAGAGCTCTGGAAACACCATATATTTT.

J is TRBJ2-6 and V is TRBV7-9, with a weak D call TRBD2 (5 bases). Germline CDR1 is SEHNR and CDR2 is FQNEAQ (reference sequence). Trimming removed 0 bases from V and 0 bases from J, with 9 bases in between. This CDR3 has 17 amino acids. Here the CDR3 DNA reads TGTGCCAGCAGCTTAGCCGACGGGAACTCTGGGGCCAACGTCCTGACTTTC. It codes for CASSLADGNSGANVLTF.

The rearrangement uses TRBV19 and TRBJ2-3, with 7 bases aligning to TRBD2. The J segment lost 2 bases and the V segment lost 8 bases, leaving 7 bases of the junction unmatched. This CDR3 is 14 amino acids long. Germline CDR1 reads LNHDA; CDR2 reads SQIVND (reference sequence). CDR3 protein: CASSPSGYTDTQYF. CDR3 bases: TGTGCCAGTTCGCCTAGCGGCTACACAGATACGCAGTATTTT. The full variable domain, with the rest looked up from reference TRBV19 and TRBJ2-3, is DGGITQSPKYLFRKEGQNVTLSCEQNLNHDAMYWYRQDPGQGLRLIYYSQIVNDFQKGDIAEGYSVSREKKESFPLTVTSAQKNPTAFYLCASSPSGYTDTQYFGPGTRLTVL.

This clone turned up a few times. CDR3 sequence reads: CASSLGRLHYGYTF. The DNA of the CDR3 is TGTGCCAGCAGCTTAGGCAGGCTCCACTATGGCTACACCTTC. The genes are TRBV7-9 and TRBJ1-2; D unresolved. The germline V gene has CDR1 SEHNR and CDR2 FQNEAQ (reference sequence). Trimming pared 1 base from V and 3 bases from J, leaving 9 bases between. The CDR3 runs to 14 residues.

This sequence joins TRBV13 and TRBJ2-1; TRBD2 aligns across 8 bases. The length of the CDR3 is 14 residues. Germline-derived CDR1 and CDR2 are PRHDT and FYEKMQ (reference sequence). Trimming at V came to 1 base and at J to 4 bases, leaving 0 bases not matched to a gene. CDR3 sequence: CASSLAGGYNEQFF. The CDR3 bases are TGTGCCAGCAGCTTAGCGGGGGGGTACAATGAGCAGTTCTTC.

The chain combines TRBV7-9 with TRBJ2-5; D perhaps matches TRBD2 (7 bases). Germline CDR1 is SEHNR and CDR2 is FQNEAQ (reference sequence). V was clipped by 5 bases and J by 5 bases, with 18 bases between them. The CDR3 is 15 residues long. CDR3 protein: CASSLLRGAVETQYF. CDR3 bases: TGTGCCAGCAGCCTCCTCCGGGGGGCCGTCGAGACCCAGTACTTC.

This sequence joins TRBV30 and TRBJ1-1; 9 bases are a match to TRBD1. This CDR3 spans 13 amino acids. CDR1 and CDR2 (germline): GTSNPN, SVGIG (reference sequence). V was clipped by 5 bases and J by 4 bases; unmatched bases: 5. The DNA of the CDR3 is TGTGCCTGGGCCGGGACAGGGCCCACTGAAGCTTTCTTT. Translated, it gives CAWAGTGPTEAFF.

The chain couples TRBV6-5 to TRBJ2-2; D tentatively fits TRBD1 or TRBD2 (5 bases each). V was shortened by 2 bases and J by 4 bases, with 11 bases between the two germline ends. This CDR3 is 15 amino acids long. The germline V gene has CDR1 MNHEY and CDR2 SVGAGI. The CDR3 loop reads CASSYRDEGTGELFF. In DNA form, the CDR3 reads TGTGCCAGCAGTTACAGGGACGAAGGCACCGGGGAGCTGTTTTTT.

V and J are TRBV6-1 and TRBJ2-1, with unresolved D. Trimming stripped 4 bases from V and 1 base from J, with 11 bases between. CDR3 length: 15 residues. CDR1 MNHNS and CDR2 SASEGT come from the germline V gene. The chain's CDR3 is CASSGTHPSYNEQFF. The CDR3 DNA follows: TGTGCCAGCAGTGGTACCCATCCATCCTACAATGAGCAGTTCTTC.

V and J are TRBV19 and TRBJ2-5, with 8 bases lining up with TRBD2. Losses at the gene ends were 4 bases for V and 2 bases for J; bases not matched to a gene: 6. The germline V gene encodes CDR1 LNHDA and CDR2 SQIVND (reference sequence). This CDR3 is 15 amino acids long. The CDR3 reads CASSTGGMEQETQYF. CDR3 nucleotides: TGTGCCAGTAGTACGGGGGGGATGGAGCAAGAGACCCAGTACTTC.